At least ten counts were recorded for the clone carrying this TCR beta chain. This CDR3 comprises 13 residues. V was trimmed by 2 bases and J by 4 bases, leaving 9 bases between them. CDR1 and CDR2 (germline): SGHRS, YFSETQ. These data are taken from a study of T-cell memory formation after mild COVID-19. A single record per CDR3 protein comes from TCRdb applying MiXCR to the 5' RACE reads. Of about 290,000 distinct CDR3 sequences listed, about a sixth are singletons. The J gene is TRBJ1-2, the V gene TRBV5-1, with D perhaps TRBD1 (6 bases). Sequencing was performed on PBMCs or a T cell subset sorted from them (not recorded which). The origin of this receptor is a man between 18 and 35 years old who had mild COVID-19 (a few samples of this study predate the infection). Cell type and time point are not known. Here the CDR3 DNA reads TGCGCCAGCAGCTTAACAGGGACCTATGGCTACACCTTC. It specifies CASSLTGTYGYTF. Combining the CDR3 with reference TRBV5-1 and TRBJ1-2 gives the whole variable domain KAGVTQTPRYLIKTRGQQVTLSCSPISGHRSVSWYQQTPGQGLQFLFEYFSETQRNKGNFPGRFSGRQFSNSRSEMNVSTLELGDSALYLCASSLTGTYGYTFGSGTRLTVV.